These 32 T cell receptor beta chains were sequenced from one sample in a study of T cells in Graves' hyperthyroidism and ophthalmopathy. The investigators amplified TCR beta CDR3 regions from RNA transcripts. Primed by the HTBI set, a first-round RT-PCR was run on the TCR CDR3. Each CDR3 protein gets one entry after TCRdb re-called the multiplex PCR reads with MiXCR. The table has 550,000 to 700,000 distinct CDR3 sequences, under 60% seen once; the top ten hold around 17%. The sequencing sample was made of peripheral blood or thyroid tissue (not recorded which). The receptors were gathered from an adult woman with Graves' disease, either hyperthyroidism or ophthalmopathy (not recorded which).

The chain carries TRBV7-2 and TRBJ1-1; D might be TRBD1 (6 bases). V dropped 5 bases and J dropped 4 bases, with 8 bases sitting between them. Germline-derived CDR1 and CDR2 are SGHTA and FQGNSA. This CDR3 comprises 12 residues. CDR3 amino acids: CASSQQGTEAFF. CDR3 nucleotide sequence: TGTGCCAGCAGCCAACAGGGCACTGAAGCTTTCTTT.

The sample holds many counts of this clonotype. The CDR3 nucleotides read TGTGCCAGCAGTCCACGAGGGACAGGCTCCTACGAGCAGTACTTC. Residues: CASSPRGTGSYEQYF. The V and J genes are TRBV12-3 or TRBV12-4 and TRBJ2-7, with 8 bases matching TRBD1. V was pared by 5 bases and J by 0 bases, with 6 bases of the junction left unmatched. The length of the CDR3 is 15 residues.

This clonotype was observed at least ten times. J is TRBJ2-2 and V is TRBV7-9; possibly TRBD1 for D (6 bases). CDR1 is SEHNR, CDR2 FQNEAQ, per germline (reference sequence). The CDR3 is 17 amino acids. The V end lost 6 bases, the J end lost 7 bases, and 24 bases lay between the germline ends. The CDR3 nucleotides read TGTGCCAGCAGATTTCCGCAGGGGCGCGATAAGTTCGGGGAGCTGTTTTTT. The encoded protein is CASRFPQGRDKFGELFF.

This chain joins TRBV7-8 and TRBJ1-1, with unresolved D. In germline, CDR1 is SGHVS, CDR2 FQNEAQ. CDR3 length equals 14 residues. V was pared by 5 bases and J by 7 bases, with 17 bases between. In DNA form, the CDR3 reads TGTGCCAGCAGCCTTACGTCCAGGCAGCTTGAAGCTTTCTTT. This codes for CASSLTSRQLEAFF.

This clonotype came up many times. The V call is TRBV2, the J call TRBJ2-7, with TRBD1 matching over 10 bases. From germline, CDR1 is SNHLY and CDR2 FYNNEI. The V gene end was trimmed by 7 bases and the J gene end by 2 bases; junction bases not matched to a gene: 5. The CDR3 has 14 amino acids. The CDR3 DNA reads TGTGCCAGCAAAGGACAGGGGGGACCCTACGAGCAGTACTTC. It codes for CASKGQGGPYEQYF.

This clonotype was counted between two and nine times. The V call is TRBV29-1, the J call TRBJ1-1; D is perhaps TRBD1 (5 bases). The CDR3 loop spans 11 amino acids. CDR1 and CDR2 from the germline V gene are SQVTM and ANQGSEA. CDR3 sequence: CSAKGRVEAFF. CDR3 DNA sequence: TGCAGTGCCAAGGGGAGGGTTGAAGCTTTCTTT.

The chain combines TRBV14 with TRBJ1-1; D ambiguous. V was cut by 4 bases and J by 5 bases, with 14 bases left in between. The CDR3 sequence is 14 residues long. Germline lookup yields CDR1 SGHDN and CDR2 FVKESK. Here the CDR3 reads CASSRDASGTEAFF. The CDR3 DNA reads TGTGCCAGCAGCCGAGACGCTTCTGGGACTGAAGCTTTCTTT. Full variable domain (missing parts from reference TRBV14 and TRBJ1-1): EAGVTQFPSHSVIEKGQTVTLRCDPISGHDNLYWYRRVMGKEIKFLLHFVKESKQDESGMPNNRFLAERTGGTYSTLKVQPAELEDSGVYFCASSRDASGTEAFFGQGTRLTVV.

Turning to this clonotype: Mismatch with germline at one junction end may stem from a read error. Here the CDR3 DNA reads TGTGCCAGCACGAACCCAGGACAGGGGTTT. Encoded protein: CASTNPGQGF. This chain uses TRBV7-9 with TRBJ1-1; 9 bases are a match to TRBD1. CDR1 and CDR2 from the germline V gene are SEHNR and FQNEAQ (reference sequence). The CDR3 is 10 amino acids.

This clonotype appeared many times. The rearrangement uses TRBV5-6 and TRBJ2-7, with D unclear. Per the germline V gene, CDR1 is SGHDT and CDR2 is YYEEEE. Trimming took off 4 bases at V and 6 bases at J, with 14 bases between the two ends. CDR3 size: 13 residues. The CDR3 spells CASSKDQPGEQYF. The DNA for the CDR3 is TGTGCCAGCAGCAAGGACCAACCGGGCGAGCAGTACTTC.

This clonotype was recorded many times. The V and J genes are TRBV2 and TRBJ1-5, with 7 nucleotides matching TRBD1. The CDR3 contains 16 residues. V lost 5 bases, J lost 2 bases, and 9 bases stayed unmatched. The germline V gene has CDR1 SNHLY and CDR2 FYNNEI. The DNA for the CDR3 is TGTGCCAGCAGTTTGGACAGGCGGATCGGCAATCAGCCCCAGCATTTT. It yields the protein CASSLDRRIGNQPQHF.

This clonotype has at least ten counts. The chain recombines TRBV15 with TRBJ1-3; D gene ambiguous. Trimming took 0 bases from V and 5 from J, leaving 5 bases between them. Germline V gene sequence: CDR1 LNHNV, CDR2 YYDKDF (reference sequence). This CDR3 is built from 13 residues. The CDR3 DNA is TGTGCCACCAGCAGAGATTTAAGAAACACCATATATTTT. It specifies CATSRDLRNTIYF.

Notes on this clonotype: A much larger clone lies one base from this, so it may be a read error. The chain has TRBV29-1 and TRBJ1-6; the D gene is possibly TRBD1 (6 bases). Germline loops: CDR1 SQVTM, CDR2 ANQGSEA. The CDR3 extends over 13 amino acids. CDR3 nucleotide sequence: TGCAGCGTTGAGTACAGGGTGGGTTCACCCATCCACTTT. It yields the protein CSVEYRVGSPIHF.

In this sample, this clonotype turned up many times. This chain joins TRBV15 and TRBJ1-3; a possible D gene is TRBD1 (5 bases). Trimming pared 0 bases from V and 0 bases from J, leaving 12 bases between. From germline, CDR1 is LNHNV and CDR2 YYDKDF (reference sequence). The CDR3 length is 17 residues. The CDR3: CATSRDGAARSGNTIYF. DNA for the CDR3: TGTGCCACCAGCAGAGATGGGGCCGCGCGCTCTGGAAACACCATATATTTT.

At least ten counts were recorded for this clonotype. The V call is TRBV7-9, the J call TRBJ1-5; D is possibly TRBD1 (5 bases). From germline, CDR1 is SEHNR and CDR2 FQNEAQ (reference sequence). The CDR3 is 15 residues long. The germline V and J ends were trimmed by 1 base and 2 bases, with 9 bases remaining between them. This CDR3 is CASSLDQGGNQPQHF. CDR3 DNA: TGTGCCAGCAGCTTAGATCAGGGAGGCAATCAGCCCCAGCATTTT.

A few counts support this clonotype. V and J are TRBV9 and TRBJ1-5, with D uncertain. CDR3 length: 12 amino acids. Trimming left V 2 bases short and J 11 bases short, with 11 bases between. From germline, CDR1 is SGDLS and CDR2 YYNGEE. CDR3 DNA: TGTGCCAGCAGCGTCGATCAAGAGACCCAGCATTTT. Translation: CASSVDQETQHF.

This clonotype came up a few times. The chain combines TRBV10-3 with TRBJ1-3; no clear D gene. CDR3 length: 16 residues. The germline V and J ends were trimmed by 2 bases and 0 bases, with 11 bases remaining between them. The germline gives CDR1 ENHRY, CDR2 SYGVKD. DNA for the CDR3: TGTGCCATCAGTGAGCCCTACCGCAGCTCTGGAAACACCATATATTTT. Its protein product is CAISEPYRSSGNTIYF.

The chain employs TRBV2 and TRBJ1-1, with D possibly being TRBD1 (6 bases). This CDR3 contains 16 residues. CDR1 and CDR2 from the germline V gene are SNHLY and FYNNEI. The V end lost 4 bases, the J end lost 0 bases, and 15 bases lay between the germline ends. CDR3 sequence reads: CASSVAGQGLNTEAFF. For the CDR3, the DNA is TGTGCCAGCAGTGTGGCGGGCCAGGGGCTGAACACTGAAGCTTTCTTT.

This chain connects TRBV7-3 to TRBJ2-2, with TRBD2 matching over 12 bases. Per the germline V gene, CDR1 is SGHTA and CDR2 is FQGTGA. This CDR3 is 16 amino acids long. V dropped 2 bases and J dropped 6; count of bases not matched to a gene: 4. This CDR3 reads CASSLLAGGPAGELFF. The CDR3 DNA follows: TGTGCCAGCAGCTTACTAGCGGGAGGGCCGGCCGGGGAGCTGTTTTTT.

This clonotype was seen ten or more times. The CDR3 loop reads CASSGSGETQYF. The CDR3 DNA reads TGTGCCAGCAGCGGAAGCGGGGAGACCCAGTACTTC. The rearrangement uses TRBV6-5 and TRBJ2-5, with D possibly being TRBD2 (6 bases). The CDR3 runs to 12 residues. V shed 6 bases and J shed 5 bases, with 10 bases lying between them. The germline V gene encodes CDR1 MNHEY and CDR2 SVGAGI.

Points on this clonotype: The junction does not match germline at one end; this may be a read error. V is TRBV10-3 and J is TRBJ1-3; D is ambiguous. From germline, CDR1 is ENHRY and CDR2 SYGVKD. This CDR3 has 15 amino acids. CDR3 in amino acids: CAITASGQSGNTIYF. The CDR3, as DNA: TGTGCCATCACGGCTTCTGGGCAGTCTGGGAACACCATATATTTT.

V and J are TRBV10-3 and TRBJ2-5; a weak D match, TRBD2 (6 bases). The CDR3 covers 14 residues. The germline V gene encodes CDR1 ENHRY and CDR2 SYGVKD. DNA for the CDR3: TGTGCTATTGGGTTAGCGGCTTTACAAGAGACCCAGTACTTC. This gives the protein CAIGLAALQETQYF.

The rearrangement uses TRBV20-1 and TRBJ1-2; 9 nucleotides agree with TRBD1. Trimming cost V 6 bases and J 5 bases; bases outside gene matches: 4. The CDR3 extends over 12 amino acids. Germline loops: CDR1 DFQATT, CDR2 SNEGSKA (reference sequence). The CDR3 sequence: CSARTGEYGYTF. The CDR3 nucleotides read TGCAGTGCCAGGACAGGGGAGTATGGCTACACCTTC.

This chain links TRBV9 with TRBJ2-7; D may correspond to TRBD1 or TRBD2 (6 bases each). Germline V gives CDR1 SGDLS, CDR2 YYNGEE. Trimming shortened V by 3 bases and J by 13 bases, and 8 bases separated the two germline ends. CDR3 length equals 9 residues. The chain's CDR3 is CASSGGTYF. DNA of the CDR3: TGTGCCAGCAGCGGCGGGACATACTTC.

This clonotype was counted at least ten times. The rearrangement joins TRBV5-1 to TRBJ2-7, with TRBD2 identical over 7 bases. This CDR3 has 15 residues. J lost 2 bases, V lost 4 bases, and 9 bases had no gene match. Per the germline V gene, CDR1 is SGHRS and CDR2 is YFSETQ. The CDR3 reads CASSPVSSGPYEQYF. CDR3 sequence (DNA): TGCGCCAGCAGCCCGGTCTCTAGCGGACCCTACGAGCAGTACTTC.

Comments on this clonotype: Since a much larger clone is just one base distant, this may be a read error. The chain uses TRBV2 and TRBJ2-3; D possibly corresponds to TRBD2 (6 bases). Trimming took 4 bases from V and 4 from J, leaving 9 bases between them. The germline V gene encodes CDR1 SNHLY and CDR2 FYNNEI. The CDR3 consists of 13 residues. CDR3 bases: TGTGCCAGCAGTGGGCGGGGCGCAGATACGCAGTATTTT. As protein: CASSGRGADTQYF.

The chain uses TRBV30 and TRBJ2-7; the match to TRBD1 covers 8 bases. The CDR3 is 16 amino acids. V trimming: 0 bases; J trimming: 2 bases; junction bases outside the gene matches: 9. CDR1 is GTSNPN, CDR2 SVGIG, per germline (reference sequence). CDR3 amino acids: CAWSVLRGQRAYEQYF. The CDR3, as DNA: TGTGCCTGGAGTGTACTCAGGGGGCAGCGTGCCTACGAGCAGTACTTC.

This clonotype was counted at least ten times. The rearrangement joins TRBV4-1 to TRBJ1-3; tentatively, D is TRBD1 (5 bases). Germline CDR1 and CDR2: MGHRA and YSYEKL. The CDR3 length is 15 residues. V lost 6 bases, J lost 2 bases, and 14 bases lay in between. The CDR3 loop reads CASSPWGSTGNTIYF. CDR3 nucleotides: TGCGCCAGCAGTCCCTGGGGGTCTACTGGAAACACCATATATTTT.

The J gene is TRBJ1-4, the V gene TRBV7-8; unclear D gene. Gene TRBJ2-2 matches the end of the DNA better, so the J call may be wrong. The CDR3 is made up of 12 amino acids. Germline V CDR1 and CDR2: SGHVS, FQNEAQ. CDR3 sequence: CASSLVAQELFF. The CDR3 region has the DNA TGTGCCAGCAGCTTAGTTGCCCAGGAGCTGTTTTTT.

This clonotype came up many times. The J gene is TRBJ1-5, the V gene TRBV12-3 or TRBV12-4; D gene ambiguous. There are 16 residues in the CDR3. The V end was cut by 3 bases, the J end by 0 bases, with 12 bases between. The CDR3, as DNA: TGTGCCAGCAGTTTGAGACCGCTTTATAGCAATCAGCCCCAGCATTTT. Its protein is CASSLRPLYSNQPQHF.

V is TRBV10-3 and J is TRBJ1-5; 8 bases are shared with TRBD1. V lost 2 bases to trimming and J lost 6 bases; unmatched junction nucleotides: 6. The CDR3 consists of 15 residues. The V gene's germline CDR1 is ENHRY and CDR2 SYGVKD. The DNA for the CDR3 is TGTGCCATCAGTGAGGTGACAGGGGTCATTCAGCCCCAGCATTTT. Protein sequence: CAISEVTGVIQPQHF.

This rearrangement joins TRBV7-9 to TRBJ1-4; perhaps TRBD1 as D (6 bases). The V gene lost 11 bases and the J gene lost 6 bases, with 13 bases spanning the gap. Germline CDR1 reads SEHNR; CDR2 reads FQNEAQ (reference sequence). This CDR3 region has 12 residues. The CDR3 is CASQGRDEKLFF. The CDR3 DNA is TGTGCCTCGCAGGGGAGGGATGAAAAACTGTTTTTT.

The rearrangement uses TRBV20-1 and TRBJ1-6; TRBD1 aligns across 7 bases. The CDR3 runs 13 residues. Germline V gene data show CDR1 as DFQATT and CDR2 as SNEGSKA (reference sequence). V gave up 3 bases and J gave up 13 bases; unmatched junction bases: 9. CDR3 residues: CSASPSQGQPLHF. The CDR3 region has the DNA TGCAGTGCTAGCCCCTCACAGGGACAGCCCCTCCACTTT.